This TCR beta chain was recovered during a study of human T cells and chemical hapten exposure. Study summary: Diagnoses of alopecia areata, totalis or universalis occurred in mostly female patients. General study results and limits: Counts of expanded TCRs (at PT1) showed a positive correlation with patch test score. Counts of TCRs above 1 in 1000 frequency stayed unchanged with DPC sensitization.

TCRdb re-derived calls from the RACE reads in MiXCR, one entry per CDR3 protein. This table has roughly 100,000 distinct CDR3 sequences, about 10% appearing once. This clonotype was detected only a few times. The target antigen is unknown. Time point reported: patch test 1, 2 weeks after DPC sensitization. As to treatment: therapeutic diphenylcyclopropenone sensitization with weekly scalp DPC. Patches went on only after blood had been drawn each time. V was pared by 3 bases and J by 2 bases, with 14 bases between. Germline loops: CDR1 KGHSH, CDR2 LQKENI. This CDR3 comprises 15 residues. This chain connects TRBV18 to TRBJ2-7; possibly TRBD1 for D (5 bases). The receptor comes from a woman in her forties with alopecia areata. Some clones in this sample may be carry-over from other donors' samples. Material: whole blood, obtained in connection with sensitization to the hapten diphenylcyclopropenone (DPC). CDR3 region: CASSPRTGPTYEQYF. CDR3 bases: TGTGCCAGCTCACCTCGAACAGGTCCCACCTACGAGCAGTACTTC.